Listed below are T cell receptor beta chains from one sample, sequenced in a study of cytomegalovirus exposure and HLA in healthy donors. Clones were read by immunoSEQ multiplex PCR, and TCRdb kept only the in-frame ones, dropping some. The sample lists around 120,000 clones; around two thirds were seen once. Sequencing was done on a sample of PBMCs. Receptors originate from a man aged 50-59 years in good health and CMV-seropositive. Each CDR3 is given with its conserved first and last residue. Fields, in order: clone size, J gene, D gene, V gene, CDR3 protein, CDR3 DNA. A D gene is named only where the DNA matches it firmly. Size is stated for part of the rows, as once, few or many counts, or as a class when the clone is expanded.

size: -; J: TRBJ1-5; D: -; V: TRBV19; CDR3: CASSTDMSNQPQHF; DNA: TGTGCCAGTAGTACCGACATGAGCAATCAGCCCCAGCATTTT
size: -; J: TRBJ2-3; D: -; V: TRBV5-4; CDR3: CASSPLRALSTDTQYF; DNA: TGTGCCAGCAGCCCCCTCAGGGCCCTTAGCACAGATACGCAGTATTTT
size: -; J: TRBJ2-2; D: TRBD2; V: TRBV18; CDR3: CASSLASGKNTGELFF; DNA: TGTGCCAGCTCACTCGCTAGCGGGAAAAACACCGGGGAGCTGTTTTTT
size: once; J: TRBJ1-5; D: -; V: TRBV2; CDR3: CASSIYKNSNQPQHF; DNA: TGTGCCAGCAGTATTTACAAGAATAGCAATCAGCCCCAGCATTTT
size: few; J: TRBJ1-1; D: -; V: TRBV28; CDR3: CASSSTGANTEAFF; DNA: TGTGCCAGCAGTTCCACAGGAGCGAACACTGAAGCTTTCTTT
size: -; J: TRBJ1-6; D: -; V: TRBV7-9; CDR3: CASSPRGSSYNSPLHF; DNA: TGTGCCAGCAGCCCGCGGGGCTCTTCCTATAATTCACCCCTCCACTTT
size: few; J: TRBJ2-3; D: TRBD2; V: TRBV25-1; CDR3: CASSEAGVIDTQYF; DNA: TGTGCCAGCAGTGAAGCGGGAGTAATAGATACGCAGTATTTT
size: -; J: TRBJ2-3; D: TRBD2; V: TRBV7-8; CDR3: CASSLWLAGTDTQYF; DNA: TGTGCCAGCAGCTTATGGCTAGCGGGCACAGATACGCAGTATTTT
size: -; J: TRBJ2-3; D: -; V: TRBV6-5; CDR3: CASSSGPKSTDTQYF; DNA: TGTGCCAGCAGTTCTGGGCCTAAGAGCACAGATACGCAGTATTTT
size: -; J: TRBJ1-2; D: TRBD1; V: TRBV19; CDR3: CARVPSGTDKGLHGYTF; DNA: TGTGCCAGGGTCCCGTCGGGGACAGATAAGGGTTTGCATGGCTACACCTTC
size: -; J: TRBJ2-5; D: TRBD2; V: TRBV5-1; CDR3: CASRLDWSSGRGVREAQYF; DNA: TGCGCCAGCAGATTAGATTGGTCTAGCGGGAGGGGAGTTCGAGAGGCCCAGTACTTC
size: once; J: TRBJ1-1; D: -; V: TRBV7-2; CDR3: CASSNGLNTEAFF; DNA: TGTGCCAGCAGCAACGGGTTGAACACTGAAGCTTTCTTT
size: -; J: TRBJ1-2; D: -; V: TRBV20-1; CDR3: CSASEGAGYTF; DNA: TGCAGTGCTAGTGAGGGAGCTGGCTACACCTTC
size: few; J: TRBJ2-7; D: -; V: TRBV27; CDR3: CASSPPRRTGKLYEQYF; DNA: TGTGCCAGCAGCCCGCCAAGAAGAACAGGGAAGCTCTACGAGCAGTACTTC
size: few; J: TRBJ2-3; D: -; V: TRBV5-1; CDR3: CASSWEGTDTQYF; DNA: TGCGCCAGCAGCTGGGAGGGCACAGATACGCAGTATTTT
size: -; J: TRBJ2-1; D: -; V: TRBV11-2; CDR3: CASSLGQGSYNEQFF; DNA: TGTGCCAGCAGCTTAGGTCAGGGAAGCTACAATGAGCAGTTCTTC
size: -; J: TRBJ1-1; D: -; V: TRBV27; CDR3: CASRIQGVNTEAFF; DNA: TGTGCCAGCAGAATACAGGGCGTGAACACTGAAGCTTTCTTT
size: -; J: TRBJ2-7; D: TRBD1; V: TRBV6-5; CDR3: CASSLRQTGAGYEQYF; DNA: TGTGCCAGCAGTTTACGCCAAACAGGGGCAGGCTACGAGCAGTACTTC
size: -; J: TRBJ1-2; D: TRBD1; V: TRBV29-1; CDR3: CSGGRDRGIDGYTF; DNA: TGCAGCGGTGGCCGGGACAGGGGGATAGACGGCTACACCTTC
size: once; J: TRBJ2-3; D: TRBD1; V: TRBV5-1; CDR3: CASRTGGTDTQYF; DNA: TGCGCCAGCAGGACAGGGGGCACAGATACGCAGTATTTT
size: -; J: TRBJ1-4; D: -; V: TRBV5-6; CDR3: CASRLFQGVGNEKLFF; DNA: TGTGCCAGCAGACTATTTCAGGGTGTCGGGAATGAAAAACTGTTTTTT
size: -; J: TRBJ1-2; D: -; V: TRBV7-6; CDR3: CASSLDGGTYTF; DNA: TGTGCCAGCAGCTTAGACGGGGGAACCTACACCTTC
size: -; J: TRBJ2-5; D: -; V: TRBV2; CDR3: CASSPGFETQYF; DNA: TGTGCCAGCAGTCCAGGGTTTGAGACCCAGTACTTC
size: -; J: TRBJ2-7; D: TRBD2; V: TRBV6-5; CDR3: CASSYSTSASYEQYF; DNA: TGTGCCAGCAGTTACTCTACTAGCGCTTCCTACGAGCAGTACTTC
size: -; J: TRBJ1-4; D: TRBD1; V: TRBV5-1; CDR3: CASSLGTGGTNEKLFF; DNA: TGCGCCAGCAGCCTAGGGACAGGGGGAACTAATGAAAAACTGTTTTTT
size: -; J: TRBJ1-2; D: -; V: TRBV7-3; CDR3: CASSLMGRDYTF; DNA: TGTGCCAGCAGCTTAATGGGGAGAGACTACACCTTC